One and the same sample provided the 4 T cell receptor beta chains below, sequenced in a study of CD8+ T cells in alopecia areata. Indicated treatment: oral pan-JAK inhibitor, 5-10 mg twice daily. TCR sequencing used cDNA made by reverse transcription of extracted RNA. Method: immunoSEQ multiplex PCR; TCRdb's copy keeps in-frame clones and lacks some. Among under 300,000 clones listed, 45% to 70% were seen once. This sample comprised CD4+ T cells sorted from blood, obtained at week 52, from a patient treated with tofacitinib. These receptors all stem from a human donor with alopecia areata.

V is TRBV7-8 and J is TRBJ1-5; D is possibly TRBD1 (6 bases). This CDR3 region has 15 residues. The germline CDR1 and CDR2 sequences are SGHVS and FQNEAQ. The V and J ends lost 4 bases and 5 bases respectively, with 15 bases between them. The CDR3 coding sequence is TGTGCCAGCAGCTCCCCGGACAGCGGGTATCAGCCCCAGCATTTT. As protein: CASSSPDSGYQPQHF.

V is TRBV5-1 and J is TRBJ2-5, with TRBD2 matching over 12 bases. Germline values: CDR1 SGHRS, CDR2 YFSETQ. The junction had 4 bases not matched to a gene; V was cut back by 2 bases and J by 2 bases. CDR3 size: 16 residues. The CDR3 bases are TGCGCCAGCAGCTTCGGGACTAGCGGGTTACAAGAGACCCAGTACTTC. Translation: CASSFGTSGLQETQYF.

The chain has TRBV7-2 and TRBJ1-2; D gene ambiguous. The germline gives CDR1 SGHTA, CDR2 FQGNSA. The germline V and J ends were trimmed by 6 bases and 7 bases, with 24 bases remaining between them. The CDR3 runs to 16 residues. CDR3: CASSPRNHGVRTGYTF. The CDR3 DNA is TGTGCCAGCAGTCCCAGGAATCACGGAGTCCGGACTGGCTACACCTTC.

This clone was detected a few times. This chain uses TRBV7-8 with TRBJ1-5; D remains ambiguous. CDR1 SGHVS and CDR2 FQNEAQ come from the germline V gene. Deletions cut 5 bases from V and 2 bases from J, with 13 bases between. The CDR3 length is 15 residues. CDR3 coding DNA: TGTGCCAGCAGCGGTAGACCAGGCGGCAATCAGCCCCAGCATTTT. Residues: CASSGRPGGNQPQHF. The whole variable domain, filled in from reference TRBV7-8 and TRBJ1-5, reads GAGVSQSPRYKVAKRGQDVALRCDPISGHVSLFWYQQALGQGPEFLTYFQNEAQLDKSGLPSDRFFAERPEGSVSTLKIQRTQQEDSAVYLCASSGRPGGNQPQHFGDGTRLSIL.